This TCR beta chain was found in a study of CXCR3-negative and CXCR3-positive naive CD8 T cells. With respect to this clonotype: Its antigen is currently unknown.

UMI-tagged TRB cDNA libraries were built via 5' RACE. TCRdb reanalyzed the 5' RACE reads, giving one entry per CDR3 protein sequence and no DNA. The table for this sample gives about 62,000 distinct CDR3 sequences. The CDR3 runs 16 residues. CDR1 and CDR2 (germline): LGHNA, YSLEER. In triplicate, each CD8+ T cell subset was sorted at under 350,000 cells per replicate. Study findings and constraints: Greater hydrophobicity was found in TRB CDR3s of CXCR3-positive naive cells than of CXCR3-negative naive cells. TRBV-TRBJ usage was similar across naive CXCR3 subsets but distinct in memory cells. Cryopreserved PBMCs had partly decreased CXCR3 expression; fresh PBMCs were used in most assays.

V is TRBV4-3 and J is TRBJ2-1; absent DNA, TCRdb's TRBD2 call cannot be checked. Sample: naive CXCR3- CD8+ T cells from blood. Sample subset: CD45RO-CCR7+CD27+CD95- naive CD8+ T cells lacking CXCR3 (TNR3-). The receptor comes from a human donor in good health. Some clones in this sample may be carry-over from other donors' samples. CDR3: CASSNRGGFPDNEQFF.